One sample yielded the 18 T cell receptor beta chains listed below, sequenced in a study of long-term antiretroviral therapy in people with HIV. The libraries were made with immunoSEQ v3.0 at survey level. Using immunoSEQ multiplex PCR, the repertoire was profiled, and TCRdb retains in-frame clones only, with some absent. The table shows tens of thousands of clones, with roughly 76% occurring only once. Material: unsorted PBMCs, obtained 1.1 years before starting antiretroviral therapy. The receptors derive from a woman aged 40 to 50 with HIV.

The chain combines TRBV21-1 with TRBJ2-7. TRBV21-1 is tagged as a pseudogene. The CDR3 spans 15 residues. As DNA, the CDR3 is TGTGCCAGCAGCAAAGGGTCGCTCCTCTCCTACGAGCAGTACTTC. This codes for CASSKGSLLSYEQYF.

V usage is TRBV4-1 and J usage is TRBJ2-2; D gene unclear. Trimming shortened V by 1 base and J by 5 bases, and 5 bases separated the two germline ends. Germline lookup yields CDR1 MGHRA and CDR2 YSYEKL. CDR3 length: 13 amino acids. CDR3 in amino acids: CASSQGVTGELFF. The CDR3 DNA reads TGCGCCAGCAGCCAAGGAGTAACCGGGGAGCTGTTTTTT.

The chain combines TRBV27 with TRBJ2-7, with TRBD2 identical over 8 bases. V shed 6 bases and J 0 bases; nucleotides not matched to a gene: 7. The CDR3 runs 15 residues. CDR1 MNHEY and CDR2 SMNVEV come from the germline V gene (reference sequence). The chain's CDR3 is CASSPQRETSYEQYF. In DNA, the CDR3 is TGTGCCAGCAGCCCCCAGCGGGAGACCTCCTACGAGCAGTACTTC.

The rearrangement links TRBV7-2 to TRBJ2-3, with 9 bases matching TRBD2. The V and J ends lost 0 bases and 2 bases, in that order; junction bases with no gene match: 6. The germline gives CDR1 SGHTA, CDR2 FQGNSA. This CDR3 is 17 amino acids long. The CDR3 spells CASSLALGGGVTDTQYF. CDR3 DNA: TGTGCCAGCAGCTTAGCGCTTGGCGGGGGGGTCACAGATACGCAGTATTTT.

This sequence joins TRBV6-6 and TRBJ1-2; the D gene is possibly TRBD1 (5 bases). There are 12 residues in the CDR3. The V gene's germline CDR1 is MNHNY and CDR2 SVGAGI (reference sequence). Trimming took 5 bases from V and 6 from J, leaving 10 bases between them. CDR3 protein: CASSHRKNGYTF. The CDR3 DNA reads TGTGCCAGCAGTCACAGGAAAAATGGCTACACCTTC.

This CDR3 reads CASSEDRASEKLFF. Here the CDR3 DNA reads TGTGCCAGCAGCGAGGACAGGGCGAGCGAAAAACTGTTTTTT. The V and J genes are TRBV2 and TRBJ1-4, with 8 bases lining up with TRBD1. Losses at the gene ends were 6 bases for V and 8 bases for J; bases not matched to a gene: 8. Germline V gene lookup returns CDR1 SNHLY and CDR2 FYNNEI. This CDR3 comprises 14 residues.

CDR3 region: CASSLVGWAEAFF. Written as DNA, the CDR3 is TGTGCCAGCAGCTTAGTGGGATGGGCTGAAGCTTTCTTT. J is TRBJ1-1 and V is TRBV7-2; D not certain. The CDR3 spans 13 residues. Trimming shortened V by 1 base and J by 6 bases, and 9 bases separated the two germline ends. CDR1 is SGHTA, CDR2 FQGNSA, per germline.

V and J are TRBV2 and TRBJ2-3; D is unclear. Germline CDR1 SNHLY, CDR2 FYNNEI. V lost 3 bases, J lost 0 bases, and 16 bases lay in between. This CDR3 is 17 amino acids long. CDR3 in amino acids: CASSELGTDFSTDTQYF. CDR3 nucleotide sequence: TGTGCCAGCAGTGAGCTGGGAACAGATTTTAGCACAGATACGCAGTATTTT.

V gene TRBV30 combines with J gene TRBJ2-7; D possibly matches TRBD1 or TRBD2 (6 bases each). CDR3 length: 15 residues. Germline CDR1 GTSNPN, CDR2 SVGIG (reference sequence). Between the trimmed V and J ends, which lost 1 base and 0 bases, there was a span of 13 bases. CDR3 nucleotides: TGTGCCTGGAGTGGGGGGGCCGAGAGCTCCTACGAGCAGTACTTC. Translation: CAWSGGAESSYEQYF.

The chain recombines TRBV6-5 with TRBJ2-1; D gene uncertain. CDR1 is MNHEY and CDR2 is SVGAGI in the germline V gene. V shed 2 bases and J shed 15 bases, with 17 bases lying between them. The CDR3 contains 13 residues. The CDR3 DNA is TGTGCCAGCAGTTACCACCCCTCTGCTGTGGGGTTCTTC. It specifies CASSYHPSAVGFF.

This clone rates as medium-sized (0.01 to 0.1%). The chain links TRBV4-1 to TRBJ2-7; D gene uncertain. V gave up 0 bases and J gave up 6 bases, with 12 bases separating them. There are 14 residues in the CDR3. In germline, CDR1 is MGHRA, CDR2 YSYEKL. Written as DNA, the CDR3 is TGCGCCAGCAGCCAAGAGGTAACCGCGTCCGAGCAGTACTTC. Translated: CASSQEVTASEQYF.

The chain couples TRBV11-3 to TRBJ1-2, with D unresolved. Germline lookup yields CDR1 SGHNT and CDR2 YENEEA. Trimming took 5 bases from V and 3 from J, leaving 10 bases between them. This CDR3 contains 13 residues. DNA of the CDR3: TGTGCCAGCAGCCCCACCGAGTACTATGGCTACACCTTC. It codes for CASSPTEYYGYTF.

The gene calls are TRBV6-6 and TRBJ1-4; maybe TRBD1 (5 bases). The CDR3 is 15 amino acids. The V end was cut by 0 bases, the J end by 1 base, with 6 bases between. CDR1 is MNHNY and CDR2 is SVGAGI in the germline V gene (reference sequence). CDR3 loop: CASSYSGGTNEKLFF. The CDR3 DNA reads TGTGCCAGCAGTTACTCGGGGGGAACTAATGAAAAACTGTTTTTT.

The chain is built from TRBV5-8 and TRBJ2-7, with D perhaps matching TRBD1 (5 bases). The CDR3 runs to 15 residues. Germline V CDR1 and CDR2: SGHTS, YDEGEE. Trimming removed 0 bases from V and 3 bases from J, with 13 bases in between. In nucleotides, the CDR3 is TGTGCCAGCAGCTTGGGAGCAGGGCTAGGCTACGAGCAGTACTTC. This gives the protein CASSLGAGLGYEQYF.

CDR3 residues: CASSANSVVTDTQYF. The DNA for the CDR3 is TGCGCCAGCAGCGCCAATAGCGTGGTAACAGATACGCAGTATTTT. V gene TRBV5-1 combines with J gene TRBJ2-3, with D tentatively TRBD2 (5 bases). CDR1 and CDR2 (germline): SGHRS, YFSETQ. The CDR3 extends over 15 amino acids. Deletions cut 4 bases from V and 3 bases from J, with 15 bases between.

This chain connects TRBV5-4 to TRBJ2-7; 9 positions match TRBD2. The CDR3 has 14 amino acids. Unmatched junction bases numbered 2, after V lost 2 bases and J lost 2 bases. Germline values: CDR1 SGHNT, CDR2 YYREEE (reference sequence). CDR3 residues: CASSFSGSTYEQYF. The DNA for the CDR3 is TGTGCCAGCAGCTTTAGCGGGAGCACCTACGAGCAGTACTTC. Looking up the rest from reference TRBV5-4 and TRBJ2-7 gives the full variable domain: ETGVTQSPTHLIKTRGQQVTLRCSSQSGHNTVSWYQQALGQGPQFIFQYYREEENGRGNFPPRFSGLQFPNYSSELNVNALELDDSALYLCASSFSGSTYEQYFGPGTRLTVT.

The chain recombines TRBV6-6 with TRBJ2-3; D is unclear. Deletions cut 6 bases from V and 0 bases from J, with 4 bases between. CDR1 and CDR2 (germline): MNHNY, SVGAGI (reference sequence). CDR3 size: 12 residues. CDR3 amino acids: CASRTSTDTQYF. The CDR3 DNA is TGTGCCAGCAGGACTAGCACAGATACGCAGTATTTT.

The chain links TRBV4-1 to TRBJ2-7; 8 bases fit TRBD1. The CDR3 contains 16 residues. Germline CDR1 MGHRA, CDR2 YSYEKL. The V gene end was trimmed by 1 base and the J gene end by 2 bases; junction bases not matched to a gene: 7. The CDR3 bases are TGCGCCAGCAGCCAAGGTGCGGACAGGGCTACCTACGAGCAGTACTTC. This gives the protein CASSQGADRATYEQYF.